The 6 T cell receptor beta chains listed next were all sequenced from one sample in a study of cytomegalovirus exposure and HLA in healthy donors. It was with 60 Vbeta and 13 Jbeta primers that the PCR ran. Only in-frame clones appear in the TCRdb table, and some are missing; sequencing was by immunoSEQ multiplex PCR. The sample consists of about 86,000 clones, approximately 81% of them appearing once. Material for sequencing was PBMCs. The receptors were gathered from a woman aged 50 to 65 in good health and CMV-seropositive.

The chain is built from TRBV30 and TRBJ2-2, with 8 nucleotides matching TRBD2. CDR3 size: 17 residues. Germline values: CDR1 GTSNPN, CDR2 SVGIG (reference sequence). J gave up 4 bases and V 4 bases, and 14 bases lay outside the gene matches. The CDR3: CAWTSGTPGGTTGELFF. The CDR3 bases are TGTGCCTGGACTTCCGGGACACCGGGAGGGACCACCGGGGAGCTGTTTTTT.

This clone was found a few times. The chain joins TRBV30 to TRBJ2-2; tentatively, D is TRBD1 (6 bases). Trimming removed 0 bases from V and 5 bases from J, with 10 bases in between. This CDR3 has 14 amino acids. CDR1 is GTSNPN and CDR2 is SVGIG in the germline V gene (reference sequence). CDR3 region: CAWSVLQGTGELFF. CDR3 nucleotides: TGTGCCTGGAGTGTCCTACAGGGAACCGGGGAGCTGTTTTTT.

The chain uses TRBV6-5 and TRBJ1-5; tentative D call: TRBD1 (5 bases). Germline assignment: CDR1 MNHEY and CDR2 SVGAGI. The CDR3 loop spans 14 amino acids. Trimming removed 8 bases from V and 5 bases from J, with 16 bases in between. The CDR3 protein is CASQTTQGDQPQHF. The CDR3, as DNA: TGTGCCAGCCAAACGACCCAGGGCGATCAGCCCCAGCATTTT.

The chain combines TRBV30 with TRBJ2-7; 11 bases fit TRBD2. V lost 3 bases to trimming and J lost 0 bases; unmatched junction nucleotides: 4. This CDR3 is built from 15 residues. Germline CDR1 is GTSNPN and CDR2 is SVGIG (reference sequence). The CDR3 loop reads CAWRFGTSGSYEQYF. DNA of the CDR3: TGTGCCTGGAGATTTGGGACTAGCGGCTCCTACGAGCAGTACTTC.

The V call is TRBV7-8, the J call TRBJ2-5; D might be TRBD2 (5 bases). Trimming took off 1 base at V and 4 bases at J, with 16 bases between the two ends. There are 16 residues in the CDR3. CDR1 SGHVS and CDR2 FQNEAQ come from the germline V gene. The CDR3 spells CASSLGPTTWGETQYF. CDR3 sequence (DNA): TGTGCCAGCAGCTTAGGGCCGACTACTTGGGGAGAGACCCAGTACTTC. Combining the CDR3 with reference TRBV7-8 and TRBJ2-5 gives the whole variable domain GAGVSQSPRYKVAKRGQDVALRCDPISGHVSLFWYQQALGQGPEFLTYFQNEAQLDKSGLPSDRFFAERPEGSVSTLKIQRTQQEDSAVYLCASSLGPTTWGETQYFGPGTRLLVL.

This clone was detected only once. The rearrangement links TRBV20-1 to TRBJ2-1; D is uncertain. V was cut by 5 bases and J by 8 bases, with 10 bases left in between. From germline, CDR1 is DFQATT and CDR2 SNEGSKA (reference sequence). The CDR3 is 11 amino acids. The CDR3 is CSAALRYEQFF. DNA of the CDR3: TGCAGTGCTGCGTTGCGATATGAGCAGTTCTTC.